Listed below are T cell receptor beta chains from one sample, sequenced in a study of cytomegalovirus exposure and HLA in healthy donors. Here immunoSEQ multiplex PCR was the method, and the copy in TCRdb shows in-frame clones only, minus some. The sample includes about 120,000 clones, 60% to 85% seen only once; the top ten take 2% to 3%. Sequencing input: PBMCs. These receptors were collected from a female donor in good health and CMV-seronegative. Both conserved end residues are part of each CDR3. D genes are given only for firm matches. Not all rows give a size; the values are once, few, many and, for expanded clones, a class.

d_call	clone_size	v_call	j_call	cdr3_nt	cdr3_aa
-	-	TRBV27	TRBJ2-6	TGTGCCAGCAGTGCACAGGGTTCTGGGGCCAACGTCCTGACTTTC	CASSAQGSGANVLTF
TRBD1	once	TRBV7-2	TRBJ2-7	TGTGCCAGCAGCAGAGATGGAATGCACAGGGGACAAGCCTACGAGCAGTACTTC	CASSRDGMHRGQAYEQYF
TRBD1	few	TRBV6-1	TRBJ1-5	TGTGCCAGCAGAGTACAGGGGTTTCAGCCCCAGCATTTT	CASRVQGFQPQHF
-	-	TRBV30	TRBJ2-3	TGTGCCTGGAGCGGGGGGCTTTCCACAGATACGCAGTATTTT	CAWSGGLSTDTQYF
TRBD1	once	TRBV2	TRBJ1-6	TGTGCCAGCAGAGACTCTCCGACAGGGAATTCACCCCTCCACTTT	CASRDSPTGNSPLHF
-	-	TRBV6-5	TRBJ1-3	TGTGCCAGCGGTCTGAGCCCACTTGGAAACACCATATATTTT	CASGLSPLGNTIYF
TRBD1	-	TRBV6-6	TRBJ1-4	TGTGCCAGCAGTTATGGGACAGGGGACGAAAAACTGTTTTTT	CASSYGTGDEKLFF
TRBD2	-	TRBV5-1	TRBJ2-1	TGCGCCAGCAGCTTGCGCCCGGGACTAGCGGGGGCGGGTCCAAACAATGAGCAGTTCTTC	CASSLRPGLAGAGPNNEQFF
TRBD2	-	TRBV7-7	TRBJ2-2	TGTGCCAGCGGAAAACTAGCGGGGCTGGAGGGGGAGCTGTTTTTT	CASGKLAGLEGELFF
-	-	TRBV10-2	TRBJ2-2	TGCGCCAGCAGTGAGTCAGACTCGAACACCGGGGAGCTGTTTTTT	CASSESDSNTGELFF
-	-	TRBV25-1	TRBJ2-1	TGTGCCAGCAGTGTCCGGGACTCCCACAATGAGCAGTTCTTC	CASSVRDSHNEQFF
TRBD1	-	TRBV30	TRBJ2-7	TGTGCCTGGGGACAGGGGAGCTACGAGCAGTACTTC	CAWGQGSYEQYF
-	-	TRBV18	TRBJ1-5	TGTGCCAGCTCGGAGGGGACTTTGCCCCAGCATTTT	CASSEGTLPQHF
-	-	TRBV9	TRBJ1-2	TGTGCCAGCAGCGTAGGTGGGGGGGTAGATGGCTACACCTTC	CASSVGGGVDGYTF
-	-	TRBV2	TRBJ2-3	TGTGCCAGCAGTGATTCTCGGGGCACAGATACGCAGTATTTT	CASSDSRGTDTQYF
-	-	TRBV6-1	TRBJ1-1	TGTGCCAGCACCTTACAGGACCTGAACACTGAAGCTTTCTTT	CASTLQDLNTEAFF
-	few	TRBV4-1	TRBJ1-2	TGCGCCAGCAGCCAAGATAATGTCGATGGCTACACCTTC	CASSQDNVDGYTF
TRBD2	-	TRBV27	TRBJ2-3	TGTGCCAGCAGACGTACTAGCGGGGGGCAGGATACGCAGTATTTT	CASRRTSGGQDTQYF
-	-	TRBV13	TRBJ2-2	TGTGCCAGCAGCTTAGAGGCGGAGGAGCCCGGAATTACGAACACCGGGGAGCTGTTTTTT	CASSLEAEEPGITNTGELFF
TRBD1	-	TRBV9	TRBJ1-6	TGTGCCAGCAGCGAGAGGACAGGAGCTCGGGCACCCCTCCACTTT	CASSERTGARAPLHF
TRBD2	-	TRBV2	TRBJ2-3	TGTGCCAGCGCCGCGGGAGCAGATGCGCAGTATTTT	CASAAGADAQYF
-	-	TRBV19	TRBJ2-1	TGTGCCAGTAGCGGGAGCTCCTACAATGAGCAGTTCTTC	CASSGSSYNEQFF
TRBD2	-	TRBV25-1	TRBJ2-1	TGTGCCAGCAGTGAGACCCTAGCGGGGGGTCTCACCTACAATGAGCAGTTCTTC	CASSETLAGGLTYNEQFF
TRBD1	-	TRBV27	TRBJ2-7	TGTGCCAGCAACACTCAGGGGGTGCCCTCCTACGAGCAGTACTTC	CASNTQGVPSYEQYF
TRBD1	-	TRBV15	TRBJ2-2	TGTGCCACCAGCAGAGATTGGGGACAGGGGCCGGGGGAGCTGTTTTTT	CATSRDWGQGPGELFF
-	-	TRBV18	TRBJ2-7	TGTGCCAGCTCACCACCCCTGGCATCGTCCGGCGGTGAGCAGTACTTC	CASSPPLASSGGEQYF
-	few	TRBV7-9	TRBJ2-1	TGTGCCAGCAGCGTTGAACTAAATGGGCAGTTCTTC	CASSVELNGQFF
-	few	TRBV7-6	TRBJ1-4	TGTGCCAGCAGCCGGACACTTGCAACTAATGAAAAACTGTTTTTT	CASSRTLATNEKLFF
TRBD1	-	TRBV10-2	TRBJ2-2	TGCGCCAGCCGTACAGGGGGCAGGACCGGGGAGCTGTTTTTT	CASRTGGRTGELFF
TRBD1	-	TRBV30	TRBJ1-5	TGTGCCTGGAATGATGGGACAGGTCAGCCCCAGCATTTT	CAWNDGTGQPQHF
TRBD1	once	TRBV10-1	TRBJ2-2	TGCGCCCGACCCGACAGGGTCATGAACACCGGGGAGCTGTTTTTT	CARPDRVMNTGELFF
-	-	TRBV7-9	TRBJ1-1	TGTGCCAGCAGCTCAGCCAAAGAAGCTTTCTTT	CASSSAKEAFF
TRBD2	-	TRBV2	TRBJ2-7	TGTGCCAGCAGTGAAGCTAGTTGGGGTAGCGGGGGAGGAAACGAGCAGTACTTC	CASSEASWGSGGGNEQYF
-	-	TRBV9	TRBJ1-1	TGTGCCAGCAGCGTCCCTAGGGGGACGGACACTGAAGCTTTCTTT	CASSVPRGTDTEAFF
TRBD2	-	TRBV6-1	TRBJ2-3	TGCGCCAGCAGTGAGACTAGCGGGGGCCCAGATACGCAGTATTTT	CASSETSGGPDTQYF
-	once	TRBV15	TRBJ2-5	TGTGCCACCAGCAGAGATGTTGAAGATCAGCAGTACTTC	CATSRDVEDQQYF
TRBD1	-	TRBV6-1	TRBJ1-4	TGTGCCAGCTCGACAGGGCCCGCAACTAATGAAAAACTGTTTTTT	CASSTGPATNEKLFF
-	-	TRBV10-3	TRBJ2-3	TGTGCCATCGGCGGGCGAGGGAGCACAGATACGCAGTATTTT	CAIGGRGSTDTQYF
-	-	TRBV7-9	TRBJ2-7	TGTGCCAGCAGCTTAGCACTCGGTGGTGTTTTCGAGCAGTACTTC	CASSLALGGVFEQYF
-	-	TRBV5-4	TRBJ2-1	TGTGCCAGCAGCTTGGGGGGAACAGGCCGCAATGAGCAGTTCTTC	CASSLGGTGRNEQFF
-	-	TRBV6-6	TRBJ2-2	TGTGCCAGCGCTAGTGGGACAACGAACACCGGGGAGCTGTTTTTT	CASASGTTNTGELFF
TRBD2	-	TRBV15	TRBJ2-1	TGTGCCACCAGCAGAGATCTGGGGACTAGCAAGGAGCAGTTCTTC	CATSRDLGTSKEQFF
-	few	TRBV5-5	TRBJ1-6	TGTGCCAGCAGCCCCCCCTATTCACCCCTCCACTTT	CASSPPYSPLHF
TRBD2	-	TRBV6-5	TRBJ2-1	TGTGCCAGCAGCCACACTAGCGGGGACTACAATGAGCAGTTCTTC	CASSHTSGDYNEQFF
-	few	TRBV5-4	TRBJ2-7	TGTGCCAGCAGCTTGGAAGGGGTCCGCGAGCAGTACTTC	CASSLEGVREQYF
-	-	TRBV29-1	TRBJ2-5	TGCAGCGCTCTATTCGGGGAAGAGACCCAGTACTTC	CSALFGEETQYF
TRBD1	-	TRBV5-8	TRBJ2-7	TGTGCCAGCAGCTTGGGATTCCGACCGGGACAGGGTTCCTACGAGCAGTACTTC	CASSLGFRPGQGSYEQYF
TRBD1	-	TRBV19	TRBJ1-2	TGTGCCAGTAGTATTTTCAAGGGGGCGAAGAACTATGGCTACACCTTC	CASSIFKGAKNYGYTF
TRBD1	-	TRBV5-4	TRBJ2-2	TGTGCCAGCAGCAAGAAACAGGGGAAGGCCACCGGGGAGCTGTTTTTT	CASSKKQGKATGELFF
-	-	TRBV10-3	TRBJ2-3	TGTGCCATCAGTGGACTGAGCACAGATACGCAGTATTTT	CAISGLSTDTQYF
TRBD2	-	TRBV2	TRBJ2-2	TGTGCCACCAAGGGGAGGGAGGAGCTGTTTTTT	CATKGREELFF
TRBD2	once	TRBV5-1	TRBJ2-1	TGCGCCAGCAGCTTGGCTAGCGGGGGCTCGACTAGAGGCAATGAGCAGTTCTTC	CASSLASGGSTRGNEQFF
TRBD2	-	TRBV19	TRBJ2-5	TGTGCCAGTAGTTGGGAGGGGGAGACCCAGTACTTC	CASSWEGETQYF
-	-	TRBV4-3	TRBJ1-2	TGCGCCAGCAGCCAAGACCAGACAGGCCTTTTCTATGGCTACACCTTC	CASSQDQTGLFYGYTF
TRBD2	-	TRBV5-1	TRBJ2-1	TGCGCCAGCAGCTTGGAGCTAGCGGGGATAAACAATGAGCAGTTCTTC	CASSLELAGINNEQFF
TRBD1	few	TRBV7-2	TRBJ1-1	TGTGCCAGCAGCTTAGCCCCGGGACAGGGGGCATTGGCTTTCTTT	CASSLAPGQGALAFF
TRBD1	-	TRBV6-5	TRBJ1-2	TGTGCCAGCAGTTACTCCGTGGAGGGGGCGGGTGGCTACACCTTC	CASSYSVEGAGGYTF
TRBD2	-	TRBV5-1	TRBJ2-1	TGCGCCAGCAGCTTGGCGGGGGGGCAGGGCAATGAGCAGTTCTTC	CASSLAGGQGNEQFF
-	-	TRBV9	TRBJ1-3	TGTGCCAGCAGCTTCAGCTCCATCGCAGGCTCTGGAAACACCATATATTTT	CASSFSSIAGSGNTIYF
TRBD2	-	TRBV5-1	TRBJ2-3	TGCGCCAGCAGCTTGGCCCCTAGCGGGGGGCCTGAAGATACGCAGTATTTT	CASSLAPSGGPEDTQYF